This T cell receptor beta chain was retrieved from a study of human T cells and chemical hapten exposure. In the library, unique molecular identifiers were attached to individual cDNA molecules. From the RACE reads, TCRdb called clonotypes with MiXCR, one entry per CDR3 protein. Of under 90,000 distinct CDR3 sequences in the sample, over 8.5% are singletons; the top ten hold less than 2%. Time point given: healthy volunteer bleed at 6 weeks. The authors' total RNA extraction used unfractionated whole blood. Remarks on this clonotype: What it binds is not known.

Broader study findings: DPC sensitization did not alter TCRs above 1 in 1000 frequency.

Germline V lookup: CDR1 SGHKS, CDR2 YYEKEE (reference sequence). V was clipped by 4 bases and J by 8 bases, with 18 bases between them. The CDR3 is made up of 14 amino acids. The V call is TRBV5-5, the J call TRBJ1-1, with a possible D match to TRBD1 (6 bases). The TCR comes from a male donor in good health. Some clones in this sample may be carry-over from other donors' samples. The source material was whole blood. The CDR3 loop is CASSPGQPADEAFF. The CDR3 DNA follows: TGTGCCAGCAGCCCCGGACAGCCAGCCGACGAAGCTTTCTTT. Variable domain in full (rest from reference TRBV5-5 and TRBJ1-1): DAGVTQSPTHLIKTRGQQVTLRCSPISGHKSVSWYQQVLGQGPQFIFQYYEKEERGRGNFPDRFSARQFPNYSSELNVNALLLGDSALYLCASSPGQPADEAFFGQGTRLTVV.